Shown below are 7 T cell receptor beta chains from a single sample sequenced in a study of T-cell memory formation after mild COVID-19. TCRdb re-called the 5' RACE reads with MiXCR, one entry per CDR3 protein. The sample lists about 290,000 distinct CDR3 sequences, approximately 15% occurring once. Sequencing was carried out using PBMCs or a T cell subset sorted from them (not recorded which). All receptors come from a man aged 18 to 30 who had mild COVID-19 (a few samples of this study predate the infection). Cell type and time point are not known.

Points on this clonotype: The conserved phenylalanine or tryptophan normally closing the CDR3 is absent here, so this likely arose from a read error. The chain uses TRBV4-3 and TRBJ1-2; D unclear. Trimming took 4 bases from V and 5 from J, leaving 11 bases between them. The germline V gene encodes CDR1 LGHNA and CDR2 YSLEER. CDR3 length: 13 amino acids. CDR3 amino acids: CASSRESGYGYTL. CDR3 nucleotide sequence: TGCGCCAGCAGCCGCGAGTCGGGGTATGGCTACACCTTA.

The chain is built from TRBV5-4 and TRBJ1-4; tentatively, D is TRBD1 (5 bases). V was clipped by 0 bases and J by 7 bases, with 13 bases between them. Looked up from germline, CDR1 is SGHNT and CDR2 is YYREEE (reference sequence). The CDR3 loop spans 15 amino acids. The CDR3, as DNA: TGTGCCAGCAGCTTGGCCGGGGGAAGGGGTGAAAAACTGTTTTTT. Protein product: CASSLAGGRGEKLFF.

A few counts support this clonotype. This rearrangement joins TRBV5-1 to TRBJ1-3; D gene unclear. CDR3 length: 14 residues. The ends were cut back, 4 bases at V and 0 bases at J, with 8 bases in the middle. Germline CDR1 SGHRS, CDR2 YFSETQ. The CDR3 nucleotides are TGCGCCAGCAGCAGCAGTCTCTCTGGAAACACCATATATTTT. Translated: CASSSSLSGNTIYF.

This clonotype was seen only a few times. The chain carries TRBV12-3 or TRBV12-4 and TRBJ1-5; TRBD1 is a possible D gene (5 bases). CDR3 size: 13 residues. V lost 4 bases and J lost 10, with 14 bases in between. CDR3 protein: CASSSQGEGPQHF. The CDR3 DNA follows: TGTGCCAGCAGTTCTCAGGGAGAGGGACCCCAGCATTTT.

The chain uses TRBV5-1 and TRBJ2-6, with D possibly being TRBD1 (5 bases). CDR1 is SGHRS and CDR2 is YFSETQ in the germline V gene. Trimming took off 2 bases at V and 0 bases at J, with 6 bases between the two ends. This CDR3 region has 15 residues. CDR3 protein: CASSFGASGANVLTF. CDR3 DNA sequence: TGCGCCAGCAGCTTTGGGGCCTCTGGGGCCAACGTCCTGACTTTC.

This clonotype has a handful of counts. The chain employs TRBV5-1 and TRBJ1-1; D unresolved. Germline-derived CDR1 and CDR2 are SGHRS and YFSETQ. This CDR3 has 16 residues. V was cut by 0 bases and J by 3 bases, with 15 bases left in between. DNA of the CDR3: TGCGCCAGCAGCTTGGACCCCCGTGACGGATACACTGAAGCTTTCTTT. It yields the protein CASSLDPRDGYTEAFF. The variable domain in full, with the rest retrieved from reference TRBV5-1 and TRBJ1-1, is KAGVTQTPRYLIKTRGQQVTLSCSPISGHRSVSWYQQTPGQGLQFLFEYFSETQRNKGNFPGRFSGRQFSNSRSEMNVSTLELGDSALYLCASSLDPRDGYTEAFFGQGTRLTVV.

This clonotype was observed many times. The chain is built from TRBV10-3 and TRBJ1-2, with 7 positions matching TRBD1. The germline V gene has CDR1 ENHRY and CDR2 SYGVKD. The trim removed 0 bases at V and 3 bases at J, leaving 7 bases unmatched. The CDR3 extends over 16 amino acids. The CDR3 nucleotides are TGTGCCATCAGTGAGTCGACTACCGACAGGGACTATGGCTACACCTTC. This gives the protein CAISESTTDRDYGYTF.